The clone carrying this T cell receptor beta chain was observed a few times. Its antigen is unidentified. The sample comes from a study of glioma-infiltrating T cells. Study-level findings and limits: Very few CDR3 sequences were shared between tissue and blood. Non-neoplastic patients had below-expected tissue-blood divergence, while all gliomas exceeded expectation.

TCR alpha and beta CDR3 regions were amplified from RNA using iRepertoire nested multiplex PCR. One-step reverse transcription and amplification started from approximately 100-400 ng of tissue mRNA or PBMC total RNA. TCRdb reanalysed the multiplex PCR reads using MiXCR and keeps one entry per CDR3 protein. The profile shows around 150,000 distinct CDR3 sequences, more than 35% of them singletons. The receptor's source is a human donor with low-grade glioma or glioblastoma, undergoing nonglioma brain surgery, or in good health (not recorded which). Material for sequencing was glioma tissue, nonneoplastic brain tissue, or PBMCs (not recorded which).

In DNA form, the CDR3 reads TGTGCCAGCAGCTTAGTCCCGGACACTAATGAAGCTTTCTTT. It encodes CASSLVPDTNEAFF. The chain recombines TRBV7-2 with TRBJ1-1, with D possibly being TRBD1 (5 bases). The CDR3 sequence is 14 residues long. The germline CDR1 and CDR2 sequences are SGHTA and FQGNSA. Trimming cost V 1 base and J 7 bases, with 13 bases left between them.